This TCR beta chain was profiled in a study of PD-1 blockade in classical Hodgkin lymphoma. Every patient was affected by relapse after autologous stem cell transplantation, while exposure to brentuximab vedotin was not uniform. V lost 4 bases and J 3 bases, leaving 16 bases between the germline ends. There are 16 residues in the CDR3. Germline loops: CDR1 SGHTA, CDR2 FQGNSA. The data were produced by immunoSEQ multiplex PCR, yet TCRdb's version contains in-frame clones alone and is incomplete. The data contain some 150,000 clones, about 81% of them singletons. The gene calls are TRBV7-2 and TRBJ1-3, with no clear D. Here the sequenced sample was peripheral blood mononuclear cells (PBMCs), taken before the second cycle of nivolumab. The TCR comes from a human donor with classical Hodgkin lymphoma. CDR3: CASSSDPTGSGNTIYF. CDR3 nucleotide sequence: TGTGCCAGCAGCTCAGACCCCACGGGAAGTGGAAACACCATATATTTT. The variable domain in full, with the rest retrieved from reference TRBV7-2 and TRBJ1-3, is GAGVSQSPSNKVTEKGKDVELRCDPISGHTALYWYRQSLGQGLEFLIYFQGNSAPDKSGLPSDRFSAERTGGSVSTLTIQRTQQEDSAVYLCASSSDPTGSGNTIYFGEGSWLTVV.